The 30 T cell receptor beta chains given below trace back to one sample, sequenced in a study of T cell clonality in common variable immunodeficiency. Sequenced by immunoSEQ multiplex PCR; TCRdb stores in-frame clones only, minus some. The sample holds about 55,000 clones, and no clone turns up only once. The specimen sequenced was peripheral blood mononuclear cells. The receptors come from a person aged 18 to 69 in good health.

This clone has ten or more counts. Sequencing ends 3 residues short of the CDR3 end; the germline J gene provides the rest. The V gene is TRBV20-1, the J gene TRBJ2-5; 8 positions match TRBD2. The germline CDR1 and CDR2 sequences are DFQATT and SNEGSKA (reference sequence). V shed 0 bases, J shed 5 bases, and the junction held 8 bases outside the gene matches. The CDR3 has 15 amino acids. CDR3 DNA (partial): TGCAGTGCTAGAGATCGGGCTAGCGGGTGGGAGACC. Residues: CSARDRASGWET. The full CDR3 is CSARDRASGWETQYF.

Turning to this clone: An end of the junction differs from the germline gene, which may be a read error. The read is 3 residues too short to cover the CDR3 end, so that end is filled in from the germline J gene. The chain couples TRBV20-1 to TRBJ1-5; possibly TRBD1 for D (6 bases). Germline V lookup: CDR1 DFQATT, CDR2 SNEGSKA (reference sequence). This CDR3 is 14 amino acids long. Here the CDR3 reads CSVRGAGDRQPQHF. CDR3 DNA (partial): TGCAGTGTTAGAGGAGCAGGGGACCGTCAGCCC.

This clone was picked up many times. The CDR3 reads CASSSGTGGRTGELFF. The CDR3 bases that were read are TGTGCCAGCAGCTCCGGGACAGGGGGCAGGACCGGGGAG. This chain joins TRBV5-4 and TRBJ2-2, with TRBD1 matching over 12 bases. The read terminates 3 residues ahead of where the CDR3 ends, so the germline J gene completes it. CDR1 and CDR2 (germline): SGHNT, YYREEE (reference sequence). Germline trimming cut 3 bases from V and 5 bases from J; bases unmatched to any gene: 5. This CDR3 spans 16 amino acids.

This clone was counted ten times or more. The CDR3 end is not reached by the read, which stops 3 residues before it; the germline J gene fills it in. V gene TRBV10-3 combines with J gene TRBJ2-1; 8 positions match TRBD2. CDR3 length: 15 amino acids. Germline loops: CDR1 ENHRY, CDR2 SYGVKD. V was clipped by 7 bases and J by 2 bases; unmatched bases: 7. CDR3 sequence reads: CAITNSGSTYNEQFF. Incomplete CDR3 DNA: TGTGCCATCACTAACAGCGGGAGTACCTACAATGAG.

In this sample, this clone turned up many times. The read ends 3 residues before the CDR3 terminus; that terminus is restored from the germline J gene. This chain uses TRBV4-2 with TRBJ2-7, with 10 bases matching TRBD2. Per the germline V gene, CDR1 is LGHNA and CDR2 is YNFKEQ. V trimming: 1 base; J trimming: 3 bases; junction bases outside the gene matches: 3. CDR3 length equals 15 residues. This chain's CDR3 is CASSQVASGSYEQYF. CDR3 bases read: TGTGCCAGCAGCCAAGTAGCTAGCGGGAGCTACGAG.

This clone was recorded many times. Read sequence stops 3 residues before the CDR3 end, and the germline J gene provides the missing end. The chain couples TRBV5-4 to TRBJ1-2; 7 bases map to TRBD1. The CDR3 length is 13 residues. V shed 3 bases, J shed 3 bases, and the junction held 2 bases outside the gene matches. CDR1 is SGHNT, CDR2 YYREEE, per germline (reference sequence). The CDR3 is CASSSGTDYGYTF. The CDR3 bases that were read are TGTGCCAGCAGCTCAGGGACAGACTATGGC.

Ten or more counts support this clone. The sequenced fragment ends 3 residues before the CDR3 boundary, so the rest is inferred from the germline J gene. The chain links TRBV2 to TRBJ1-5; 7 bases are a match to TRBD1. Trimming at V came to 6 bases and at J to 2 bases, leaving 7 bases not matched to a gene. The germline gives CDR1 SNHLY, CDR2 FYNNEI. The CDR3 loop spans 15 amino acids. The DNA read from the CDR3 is TGTGCCAGCAGCCCGGGACAGAGGGGCAATCAGCCC. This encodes CASSPGQRGNQP. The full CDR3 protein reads CASSPGQRGNQPQHF.

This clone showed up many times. The CDR3 sequence is CASSATGFSSYEQYF. The sequenced part of the CDR3 DNA is TGTGCCAGCAGCGCGACAGGGTTCAGCTCCTACGAG. The chain joins TRBV9 to TRBJ2-7; 7 bases map to TRBD1. The read ends 3 residues shy of where the CDR3 ends; the end is completed using the germline J gene. CDR3 size: 15 residues. V lost 3 bases and J lost 0; bases outside the gene matches: 6. Germline V gene sequence: CDR1 SGDLS, CDR2 YYNGEE.

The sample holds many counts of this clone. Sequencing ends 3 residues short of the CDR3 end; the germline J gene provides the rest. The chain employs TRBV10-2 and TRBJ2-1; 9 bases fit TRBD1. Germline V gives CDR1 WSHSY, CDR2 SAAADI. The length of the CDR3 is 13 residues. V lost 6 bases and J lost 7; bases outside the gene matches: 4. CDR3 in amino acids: CASRTGGGNEQFF. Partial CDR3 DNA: TGCGCCAGCAGGACAGGGGGAGGTAATGAG.

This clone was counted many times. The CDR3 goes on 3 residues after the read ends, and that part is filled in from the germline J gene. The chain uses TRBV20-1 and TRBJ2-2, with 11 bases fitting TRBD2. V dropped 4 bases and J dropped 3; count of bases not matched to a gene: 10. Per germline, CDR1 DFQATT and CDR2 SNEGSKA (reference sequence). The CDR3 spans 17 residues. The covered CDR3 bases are TGCAGTGCTAAGACTAGCGGGAACTTCTGGGACACCGGGGAG. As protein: CSAKTSGNFWDTGE. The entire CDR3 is CSAKTSGNFWDTGELFF.

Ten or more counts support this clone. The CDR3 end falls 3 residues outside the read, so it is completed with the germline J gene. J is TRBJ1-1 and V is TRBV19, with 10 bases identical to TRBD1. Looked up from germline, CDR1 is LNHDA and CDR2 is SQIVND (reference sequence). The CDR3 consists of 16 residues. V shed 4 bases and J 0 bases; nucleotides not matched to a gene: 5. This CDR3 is CASSRGTGAMNTEAFF. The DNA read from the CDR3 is TGTGCCAGTAGTAGAGGGACAGGGGCTATGAACACTGAA.

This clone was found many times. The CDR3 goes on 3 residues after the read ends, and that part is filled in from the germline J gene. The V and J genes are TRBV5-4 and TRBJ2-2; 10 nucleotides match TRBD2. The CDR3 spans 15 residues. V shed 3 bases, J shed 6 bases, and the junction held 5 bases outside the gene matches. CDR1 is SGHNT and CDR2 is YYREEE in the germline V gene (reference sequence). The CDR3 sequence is CASSSTSGMAGELFF. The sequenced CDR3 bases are TGTGCCAGCAGCTCTACTAGCGGGATGGCCGGGGAG.

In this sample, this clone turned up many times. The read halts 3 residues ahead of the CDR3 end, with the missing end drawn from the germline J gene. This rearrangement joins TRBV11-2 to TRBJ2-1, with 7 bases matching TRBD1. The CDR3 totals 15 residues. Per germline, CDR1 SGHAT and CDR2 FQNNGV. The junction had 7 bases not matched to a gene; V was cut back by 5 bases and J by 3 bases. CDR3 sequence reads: CASSPWAGGYNEQFF. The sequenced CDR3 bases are TGTGCCAGCAGCCCCTGGGCAGGGGGCTACAATGAG.

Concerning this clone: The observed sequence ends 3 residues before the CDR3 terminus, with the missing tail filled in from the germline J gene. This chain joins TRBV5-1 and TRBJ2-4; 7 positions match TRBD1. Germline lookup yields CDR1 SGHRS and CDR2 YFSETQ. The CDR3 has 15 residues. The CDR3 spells CASSSGTVTNYGQYF. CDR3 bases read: TGCGCCAGCAGCTCCGGGACAGTGACCAACTATGGT.

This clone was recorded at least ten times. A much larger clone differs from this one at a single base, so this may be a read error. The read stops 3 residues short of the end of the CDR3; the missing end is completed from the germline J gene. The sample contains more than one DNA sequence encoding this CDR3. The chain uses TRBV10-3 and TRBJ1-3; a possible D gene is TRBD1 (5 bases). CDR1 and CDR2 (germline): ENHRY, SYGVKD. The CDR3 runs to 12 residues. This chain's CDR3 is CAIRGAGNTIYF. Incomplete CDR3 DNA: TGTGCCATCAGAGGGGCAGGAAACACG.

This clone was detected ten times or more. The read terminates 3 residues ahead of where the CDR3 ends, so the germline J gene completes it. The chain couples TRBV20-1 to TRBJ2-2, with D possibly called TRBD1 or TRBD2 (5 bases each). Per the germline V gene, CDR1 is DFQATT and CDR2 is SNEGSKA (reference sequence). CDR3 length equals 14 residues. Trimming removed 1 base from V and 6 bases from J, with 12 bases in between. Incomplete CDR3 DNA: TGCAGTGCTAGAGTAGAGGGGAGTGCCGGGGAG. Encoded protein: CSARVEGSAGE. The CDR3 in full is CSARVEGSAGELFF.

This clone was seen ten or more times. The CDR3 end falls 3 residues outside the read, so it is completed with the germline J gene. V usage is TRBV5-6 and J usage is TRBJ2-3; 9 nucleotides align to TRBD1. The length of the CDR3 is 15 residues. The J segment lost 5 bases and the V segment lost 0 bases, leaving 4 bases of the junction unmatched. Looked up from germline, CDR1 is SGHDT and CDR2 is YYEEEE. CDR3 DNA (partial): TGTGCCAGCAGCTTGGAAACGGGACAGGGAGATACG. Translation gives CASSLETGQGDT. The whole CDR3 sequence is CASSLETGQGDTQYF.

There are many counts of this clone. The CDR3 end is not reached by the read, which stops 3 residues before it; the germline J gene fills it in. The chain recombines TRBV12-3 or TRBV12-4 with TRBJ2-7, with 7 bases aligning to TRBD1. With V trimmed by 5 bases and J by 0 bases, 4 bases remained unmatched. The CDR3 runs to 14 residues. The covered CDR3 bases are TGTGCCAGCAGTACACGGACAGGCTCCTACGAG. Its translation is CASSTRTGSYE. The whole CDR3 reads CASSTRTGSYEQYF.

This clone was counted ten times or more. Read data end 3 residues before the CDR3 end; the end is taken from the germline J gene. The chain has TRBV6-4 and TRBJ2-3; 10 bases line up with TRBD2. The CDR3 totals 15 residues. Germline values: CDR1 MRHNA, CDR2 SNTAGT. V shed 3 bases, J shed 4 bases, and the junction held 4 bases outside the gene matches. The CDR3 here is CASSESGGASDTQYF. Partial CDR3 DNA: TGTGCCAGCAGTGAAAGCGGGGGGGCGTCAGATACG.

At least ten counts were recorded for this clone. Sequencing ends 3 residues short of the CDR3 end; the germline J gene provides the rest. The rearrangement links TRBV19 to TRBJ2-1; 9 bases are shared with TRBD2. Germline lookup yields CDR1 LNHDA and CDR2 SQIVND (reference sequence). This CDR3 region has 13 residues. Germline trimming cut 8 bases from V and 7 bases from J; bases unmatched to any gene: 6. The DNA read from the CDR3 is TGTGCCAGTGGGCTAGCGGGAATTAATGAG. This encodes CASGLAGINE. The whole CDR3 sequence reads CASGLAGINEQFF.

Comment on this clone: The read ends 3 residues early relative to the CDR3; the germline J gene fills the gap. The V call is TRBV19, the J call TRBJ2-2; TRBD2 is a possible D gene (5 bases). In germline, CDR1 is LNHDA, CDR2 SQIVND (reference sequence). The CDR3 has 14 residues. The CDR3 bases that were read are TGTGCCAGTAGTATAAACCGGGGAGTCGAAAAG. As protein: CASSINRGVEK. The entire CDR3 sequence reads CASSINRGVEKLFF.

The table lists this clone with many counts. The CDR3 reads CASSSRQGRDEQFF. CDR3 DNA, as far as it was read: TGCGCCAGCAGCAGTCGACAGGGGAGGGATGAG. The genes are TRBV5-1 and TRBJ2-1; a possible D gene is TRBD1 (8 bases). The observed sequence ends 3 residues before the CDR3 terminus, with the missing tail filled in from the germline J gene. Germline V gives CDR1 SGHRS, CDR2 YFSETQ. This CDR3 region has 14 residues. V shed 4 bases and J shed 8 bases, with 16 bases lying between them.

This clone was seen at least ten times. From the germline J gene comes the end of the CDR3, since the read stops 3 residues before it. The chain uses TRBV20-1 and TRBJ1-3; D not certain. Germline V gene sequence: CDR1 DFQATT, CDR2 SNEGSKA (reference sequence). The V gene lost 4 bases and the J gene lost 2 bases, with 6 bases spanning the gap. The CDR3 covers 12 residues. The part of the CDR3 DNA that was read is TGCAGTGCTACAGGCCCTGGAAACACC. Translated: CSATGPGNT. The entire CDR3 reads CSATGPGNTIYF.

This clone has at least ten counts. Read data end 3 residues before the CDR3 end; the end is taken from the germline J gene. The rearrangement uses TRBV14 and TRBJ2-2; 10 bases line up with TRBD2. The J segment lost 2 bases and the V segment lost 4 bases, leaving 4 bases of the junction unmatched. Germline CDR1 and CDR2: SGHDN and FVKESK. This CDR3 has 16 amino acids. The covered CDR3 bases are TGTGCCAGCAGCCCAGGACTAGCGGTTAACACCGGGGAG. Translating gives CASSPGLAVNTGE. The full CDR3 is CASSPGLAVNTGELFF.

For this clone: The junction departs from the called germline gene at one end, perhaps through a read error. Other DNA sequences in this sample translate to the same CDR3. The CDR3 here is CASSRATGNYGYTF. The CDR3 DNA, read in part, is TGCGCCAGCAGCCGGGCTACAGGGAACTATGGC. This chain connects TRBV5-5 to TRBJ1-2, with D perhaps matching TRBD1 (6 bases). The read finishes 3 residues shy of the CDR3 end, and the germline J gene is used to complete it. The CDR3 is made up of 14 amino acids. Germline V CDR1 and CDR2: SGHKS, YYEKEE (reference sequence).

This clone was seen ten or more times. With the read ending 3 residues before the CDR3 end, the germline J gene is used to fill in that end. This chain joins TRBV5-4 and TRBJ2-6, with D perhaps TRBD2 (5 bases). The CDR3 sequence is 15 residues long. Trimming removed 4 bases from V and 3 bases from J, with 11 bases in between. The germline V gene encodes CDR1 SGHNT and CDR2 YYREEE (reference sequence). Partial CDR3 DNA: TGTGCCAGCAGCCCGGGTAGCGATGGGGCCAACGTC. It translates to CASSPGSDGANV. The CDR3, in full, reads CASSPGSDGANVLTF.

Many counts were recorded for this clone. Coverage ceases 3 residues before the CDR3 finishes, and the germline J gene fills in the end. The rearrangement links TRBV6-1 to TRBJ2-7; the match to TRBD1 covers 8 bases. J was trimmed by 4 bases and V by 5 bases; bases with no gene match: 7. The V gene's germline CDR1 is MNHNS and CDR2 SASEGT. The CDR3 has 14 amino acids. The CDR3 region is CASSQEYRGYEQYF. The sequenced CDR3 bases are TGTGCCAGCAGTCAAGAGTACAGGGGGTACGAG.

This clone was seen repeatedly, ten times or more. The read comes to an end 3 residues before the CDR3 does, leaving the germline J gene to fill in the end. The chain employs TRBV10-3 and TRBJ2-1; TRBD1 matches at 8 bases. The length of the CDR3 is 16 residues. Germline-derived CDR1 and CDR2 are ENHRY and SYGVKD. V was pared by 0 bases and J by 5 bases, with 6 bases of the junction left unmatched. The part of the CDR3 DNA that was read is TGTGCCATCAGTGAGTCTAGACCGGGACAGGACAATGAG. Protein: CAISESRPGQDNE. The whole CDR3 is CAISESRPGQDNEQFF.

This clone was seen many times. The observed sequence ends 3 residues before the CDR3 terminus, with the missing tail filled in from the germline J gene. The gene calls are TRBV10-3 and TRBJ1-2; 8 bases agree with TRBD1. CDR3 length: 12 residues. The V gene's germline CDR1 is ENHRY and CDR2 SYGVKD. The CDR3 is CAILPGTGGYTF. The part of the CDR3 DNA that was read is TGTGCCATCCTCCCGGGGACAGGCGGC.

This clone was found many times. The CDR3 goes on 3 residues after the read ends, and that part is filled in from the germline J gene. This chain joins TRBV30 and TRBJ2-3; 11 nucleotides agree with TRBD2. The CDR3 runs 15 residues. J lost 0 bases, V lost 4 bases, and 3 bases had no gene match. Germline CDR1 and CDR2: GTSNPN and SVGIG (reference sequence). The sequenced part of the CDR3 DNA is TGTGCCTGGATGAGACTAGCGGGGAGCACAGATACG. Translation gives CAWMRLAGSTDT. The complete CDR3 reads CAWMRLAGSTDTQYF.